This entry lists 3 T cell receptor delta chains sequenced from one sample in a study of gamma-delta chains in newborns, infants, children. TCRdb re-identified clones in the reads via CATT. The sample has 15,000 or so delta-chain clones, roughly 7% seen once. The sequenced sample consisted of blood. These receptors originate from a child who was a newborn, infant or young child, either healthy, febrile or measles-vaccinated (not recorded which).

As concerns this clone: A read error is possible here, since a much larger clone lies one base away. Other DNA sequences of this sample code for an identical CDR3. The V gene is TRDV2, the J gene TRDJ2; TRDD3 agrees at 8 bases. Germline V gene sequence: CDR1 GEAIGNYY, CDR2 EKD. The CDR3 is 16 amino acids. The CDR3 region has the DNA TGTGCCTGTGACAAACTGGGGGCCCTTTTGACAGCCCAACTCTTCTTT. Its protein is CACDKLGALLTAQLFF.

This clone was counted between two and nine times. The genes are TRDV2 and TRDJ3; 9 bases line up with TRDD3. Germline V gene lookup returns CDR1 GEAIGNYY and CDR2 EKD. This CDR3 comprises 20 residues. Unmatched junction bases numbered 11, after V lost 3 bases and J lost 0 bases. CDR3 DNA: TGTGCCTGTGACTTAGTACTGGGGGAACCGAGCTCCTGGGACACCCGACAGATGTTTTTC. The encoded protein is CACDLVLGEPSSWDTRQMFF.

This clone was recorded a few times. The chain couples TRDV1 to TRDJ1; 12 bases map to TRDD3. Germline V lookup: CDR1 TSWWSYY, CDR2 QGS. V was pared by 10 bases and J by 0 bases, with 9 bases of the junction left unmatched. This CDR3 contains 16 residues. CDR3 in DNA: TGTGCTCCTTACTGGGGGATACCCTTATACACCGATAAACTCATCTTT. This translates into CAPYWGIPLYTDKLIF.